The 5 T cell receptor beta chains below were found in one sample sequenced in a study of cytomegalovirus exposure and HLA in healthy donors. Primers: 60 Vbeta forward and 13 Jbeta reverse. The assay was immunoSEQ multiplex PCR, and TCRdb's table has in-frame clones only and misses some. The profile shows roughly 61,000 clones, around 89% of them singletons. The sample was PBMCs. Receptors were obtained from a man aged 25-40 years in good health and CMV-seropositive.

The genes are TRBV2 and TRBJ2-1; 9 nucleotides line up with TRBD2. The CDR3 is made up of 15 amino acids. V was clipped by 6 bases and J by 4 bases; unmatched bases: 7. CDR1 is SNHLY, CDR2 FYNNEI, per germline. In nucleotides, the CDR3 is TGTGCCAGCAGGTCGACTAGCGGAAATTACAATGAGCAGTTCTTC. Translating gives CASRSTSGNYNEQFF.

The chain is built from TRBV5-4 and TRBJ1-1, with D uncertain. V dropped 0 bases and J dropped 0 bases, with 6 bases sitting between them. This CDR3 region has 14 residues. The V gene's germline CDR1 is SGHNT and CDR2 YYREEE (reference sequence). The CDR3 loop reads CASSLGRVNTEAFF. The DNA of the CDR3 is TGTGCCAGCAGCTTGGGACGGGTGAACACTGAAGCTTTCTTT.

This chain uses TRBV6-1 with TRBJ1-1, with 7 bases lining up with TRBD1. Germline V CDR1 and CDR2: MNHNS, SASEGT. The J segment lost 10 bases and the V segment lost 5 bases, leaving 10 bases of the junction unmatched. There are 13 residues in the CDR3. CDR3 bases: TGTGCCAGCAGTTCGACTAGACAGGGAGTAGCTTTCTTT. It translates to CASSSTRQGVAFF.

The chain couples TRBV9 to TRBJ2-2, with TRBD2 matching 10 bases. The germline CDR1 and CDR2 sequences are SGDLS and YYNGEE. The V and J ends lost 0 bases and 5 bases, in that order; junction bases with no gene match: 4. CDR3 length: 16 amino acids. CDR3 nucleotide sequence: TGTGCCAGCAGCGTAGAAGCGGGAGGGAGGACCGGGGAGCTGTTTTTT. Protein sequence: CASSVEAGGRTGELFF. The complete variable domain, with remaining parts taken from reference TRBV9 and TRBJ2-2, reads DSGVTQTPKHLITATGQRVTLRCSPRSGDLSVYWYQQSLDQGLQFLIQYYNGEERAKGNILERFSAQQFPDLHSELNLSSLELGDSALYFCASSVEAGGRTGELFFGEGSRLTVL.

The chain joins TRBV12-5 to TRBJ1-1; no clear D gene. Trimming took off 7 bases at V and 3 bases at J, with 9 bases between the two ends. This CDR3 has 12 residues. Germline lookup yields CDR1 LGHNT and CDR2 FRNRAP. Here the CDR3 reads CASAPPDTEAFF. The CDR3 DNA reads as TGTGCTAGTGCCCCCCCCGACACTGAAGCTTTCTTT. The variable domain in full, completed from reference TRBV12-5 and TRBJ1-1, reads DARVTQTPRHKVTEMGQEVTMRCQPILGHNTVFWYRQTMMQGLELLAYFRNRAPLDDSGMPKDRFSAEMPDATLATLKIQPSEPRDSAVYFCASAPPDTEAFFGQGTRLTVV.